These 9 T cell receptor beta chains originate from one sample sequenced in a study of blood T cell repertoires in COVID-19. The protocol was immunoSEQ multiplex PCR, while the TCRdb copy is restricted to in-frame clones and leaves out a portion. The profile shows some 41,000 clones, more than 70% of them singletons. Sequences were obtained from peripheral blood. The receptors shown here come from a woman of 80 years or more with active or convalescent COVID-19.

DNA of the CDR3: TGCAGCGTAGGAAGAACAGGGAACACCGGGGAGCTGTTTTTT. The encoded protein is CSVGRTGNTGELFF. The rearrangement uses TRBV29-1 and TRBJ2-2; D may be TRBD1 (5 bases). This CDR3 has 14 residues. V lost 6 bases and J 1 base, leaving 12 bases between the germline ends. Looked up from germline, CDR1 is SQVTM and CDR2 is ANQGSEA.

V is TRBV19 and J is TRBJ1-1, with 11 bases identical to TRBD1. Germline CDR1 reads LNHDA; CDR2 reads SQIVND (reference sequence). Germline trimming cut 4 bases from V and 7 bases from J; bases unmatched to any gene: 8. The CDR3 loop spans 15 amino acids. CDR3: CASSTGQGAPGEAFF. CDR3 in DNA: TGTGCCAGTAGTACCGGACAGGGGGCACCCGGTGAAGCTTTCTTT.

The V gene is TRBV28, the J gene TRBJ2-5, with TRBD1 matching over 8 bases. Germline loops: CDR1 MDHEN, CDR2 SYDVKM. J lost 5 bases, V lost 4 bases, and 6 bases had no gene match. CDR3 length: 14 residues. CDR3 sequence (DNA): TGTGCCAGCAGTTCACCAGGGGGCGACGAGACCCAGTACTTC. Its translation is CASSSPGGDETQYF.

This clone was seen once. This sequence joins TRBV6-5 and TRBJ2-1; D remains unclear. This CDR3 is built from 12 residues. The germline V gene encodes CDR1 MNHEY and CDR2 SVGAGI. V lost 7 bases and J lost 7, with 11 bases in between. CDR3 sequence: CASTARLNEQFF. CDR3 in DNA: TGTGCCAGCACCGCTAGGCTTAATGAGCAGTTCTTC.

The CDR3 loop reads CASSFGTASGRQYF. The CDR3 DNA sequence: TGTGCCAGCAGCTTTGGCACTGCTAGCGGAAGGCAGTACTTC. This chain connects TRBV7-2 to TRBJ2-7, with TRBD2 matching 7 bases. V lost 3 bases to trimming and J lost 9 bases; unmatched junction nucleotides: 11. The CDR3 loop spans 14 amino acids. The V gene's germline CDR1 is SGHTA and CDR2 FQGNSA. Looking up the rest from reference TRBV7-2 and TRBJ2-7 gives the full variable domain: GAGVSQSPSNKVTEKGKDVELRCDPISGHTALYWYRQSLGQGLEFLIYFQGNSAPDKSGLPSDRFSAERTGGSVSTLTIQRTQQEDSAVYLCASSFGTASGRQYFGPGTRLTVT.

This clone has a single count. DNA of the CDR3: TGTGCCAGCAGCTTGGTCCCCGGGGGTCGAACTGAAGCTTTCTTT. Protein: CASSLVPGGRTEAFF. The rearrangement links TRBV5-6 to TRBJ1-1; a weak D match, TRBD1 (5 bases). CDR3 length: 15 residues. Per the germline V gene, CDR1 is SGHDT and CDR2 is YYEEEE. V lost 0 bases to trimming and J lost 5 bases, with 14 bases between them.

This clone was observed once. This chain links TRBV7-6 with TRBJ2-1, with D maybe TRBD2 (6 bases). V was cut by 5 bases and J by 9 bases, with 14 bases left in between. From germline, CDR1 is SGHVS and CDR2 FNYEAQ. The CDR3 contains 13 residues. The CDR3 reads CASSQAGGGEQFF. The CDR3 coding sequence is TGTGCCAGCAGCCAAGCGGGTGGTGGTGAGCAGTTCTTC.

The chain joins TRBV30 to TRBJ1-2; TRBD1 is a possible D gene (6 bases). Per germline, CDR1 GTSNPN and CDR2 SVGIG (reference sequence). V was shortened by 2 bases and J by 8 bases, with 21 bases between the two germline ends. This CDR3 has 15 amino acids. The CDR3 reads CAWSRVQGFDHGYTF. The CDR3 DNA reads TGTGCCTGGAGTAGAGTTCAGGGGTTCGATCACGGCTACACCTTC.

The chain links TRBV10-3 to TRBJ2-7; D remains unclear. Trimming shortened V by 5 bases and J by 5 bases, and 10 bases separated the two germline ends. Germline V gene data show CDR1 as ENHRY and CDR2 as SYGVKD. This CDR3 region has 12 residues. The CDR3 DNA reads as TGTGCCATCAGTCAATCCCGCGACGAGCAGTACTTC. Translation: CAISQSRDEQYF.